The TCR beta chain under discussion was sequenced for a study of control samples from healthy donors and cancer patients. TCRdb's copy holds only in-frame clones and misses some; the assay was immunoSEQ multiplex PCR. The sample carries approximately 150,000 clones, under 90% recorded once. Trimming stripped 3 bases from V and 4 bases from J, with 12 bases between. CDR1 DFQATT and CDR2 SNEGSKA come from the germline V gene (reference sequence). The CDR3 is made up of 14 amino acids. This chain connects TRBV20-1 to TRBJ2-2, with D uncertain. This clonotype was obtained from a middle-aged man with head and neck cancer. Sequenced input: PBMCs. The CDR3 region has the DNA TGCAGTGCTAGTTTTCGGCGGAGCACCGGGGAGCTGTTTTTT. It is translated as CSASFRRSTGELFF.